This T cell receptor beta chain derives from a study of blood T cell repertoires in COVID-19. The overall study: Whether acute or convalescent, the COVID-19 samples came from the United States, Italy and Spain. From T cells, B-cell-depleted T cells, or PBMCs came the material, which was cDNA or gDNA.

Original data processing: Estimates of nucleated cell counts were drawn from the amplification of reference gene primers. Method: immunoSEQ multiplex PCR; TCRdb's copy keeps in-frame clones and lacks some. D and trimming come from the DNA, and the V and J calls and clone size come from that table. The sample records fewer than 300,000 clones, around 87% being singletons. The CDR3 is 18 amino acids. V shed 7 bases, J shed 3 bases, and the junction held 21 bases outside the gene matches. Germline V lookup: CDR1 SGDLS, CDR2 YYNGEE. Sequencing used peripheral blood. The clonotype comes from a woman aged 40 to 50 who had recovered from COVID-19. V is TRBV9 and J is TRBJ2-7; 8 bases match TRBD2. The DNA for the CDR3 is TGTGCCAGCCGTGCGGGGGGTCCTTCGACTCATCTCTACTACGAGCAGTACTTC. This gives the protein CASRAGGPSTHLYYEQYF.